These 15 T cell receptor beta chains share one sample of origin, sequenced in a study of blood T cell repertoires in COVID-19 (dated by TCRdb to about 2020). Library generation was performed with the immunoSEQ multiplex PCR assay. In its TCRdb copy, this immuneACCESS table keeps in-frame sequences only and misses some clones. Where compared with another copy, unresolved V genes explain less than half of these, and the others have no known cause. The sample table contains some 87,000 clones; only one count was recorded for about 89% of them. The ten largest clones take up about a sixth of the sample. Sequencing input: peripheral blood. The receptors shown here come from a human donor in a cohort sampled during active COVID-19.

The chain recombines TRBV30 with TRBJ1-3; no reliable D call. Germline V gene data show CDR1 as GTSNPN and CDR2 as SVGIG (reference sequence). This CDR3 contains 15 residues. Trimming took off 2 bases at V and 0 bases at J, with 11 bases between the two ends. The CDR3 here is CAWSLGVVSGNTIYF. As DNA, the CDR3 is TGTGCCTGGAGTCTCGGGGTCGTCTCTGGAAACACCATATATTTT.

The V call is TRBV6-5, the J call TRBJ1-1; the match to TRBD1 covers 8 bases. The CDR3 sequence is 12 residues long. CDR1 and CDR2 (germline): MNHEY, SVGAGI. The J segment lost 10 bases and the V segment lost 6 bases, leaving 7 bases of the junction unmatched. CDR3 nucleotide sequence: TGTGCCAGCAGCGACAGGGGCGTTGGAGCTTTCTTT. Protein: CASSDRGVGAFF.

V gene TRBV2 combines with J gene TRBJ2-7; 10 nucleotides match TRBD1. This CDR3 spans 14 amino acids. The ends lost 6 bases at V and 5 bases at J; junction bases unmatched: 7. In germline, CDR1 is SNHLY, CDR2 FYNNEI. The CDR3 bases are TGTGCCAGCAGGGAGGGACAGGGGATCAACGAGCAGTACTTC. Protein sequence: CASREGQGINEQYF.

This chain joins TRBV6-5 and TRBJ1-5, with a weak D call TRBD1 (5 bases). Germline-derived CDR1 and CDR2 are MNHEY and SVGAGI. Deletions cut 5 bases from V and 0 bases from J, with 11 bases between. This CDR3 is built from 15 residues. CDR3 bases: TGTGCCAGCAGTCGTGACAGCTATAGCAATCAGCCCCAGCATTTT. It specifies CASSRDSYSNQPQHF.

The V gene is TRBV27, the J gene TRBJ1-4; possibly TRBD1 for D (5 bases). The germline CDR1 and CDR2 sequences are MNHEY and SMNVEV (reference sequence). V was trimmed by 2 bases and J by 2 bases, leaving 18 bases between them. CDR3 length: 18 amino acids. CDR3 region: CASSLGARGGQTNEKLFF. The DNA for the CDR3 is TGTGCCAGCAGTTTAGGGGCCCGGGGGGGTCAGACTAATGAAAAACTGTTTTTT.

Here the CDR3 DNA reads TGTGCCAGCAGCTTGGGGACAGGGAGGAACACTGAAGCTTTCTTT. It specifies CASSLGTGRNTEAFF. The J gene is TRBJ1-1, the V gene TRBV7-9; 9 bases are a match to TRBD1. J gave up 1 base and V 3 bases, and 3 bases lay outside the gene matches. The CDR3 is made up of 15 amino acids. Per the germline V gene, CDR1 is SEHNR and CDR2 is FQNEAQ (reference sequence).

Here the CDR3 reads CASSPNRAFGTEAFF. The CDR3, as DNA: TGTGCCAGCAGCCCCAACAGGGCCTTTGGCACTGAAGCTTTCTTT. V is TRBV7-2 and J is TRBJ1-1; D may be TRBD1 (6 bases). The V gene's germline CDR1 is SGHTA and CDR2 FQGNSA. Trimming stripped 5 bases from V and 4 bases from J, with 17 bases between. This CDR3 has 15 amino acids.

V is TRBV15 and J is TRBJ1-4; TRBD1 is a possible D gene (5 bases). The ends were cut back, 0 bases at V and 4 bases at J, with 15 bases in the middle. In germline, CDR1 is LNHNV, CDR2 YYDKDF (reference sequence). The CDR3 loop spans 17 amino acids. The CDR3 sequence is CATSRDIRDRINEKLFF. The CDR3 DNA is TGTGCCACCAGCAGAGATATTCGCGACAGAATTAATGAAAAACTGTTTTTT.

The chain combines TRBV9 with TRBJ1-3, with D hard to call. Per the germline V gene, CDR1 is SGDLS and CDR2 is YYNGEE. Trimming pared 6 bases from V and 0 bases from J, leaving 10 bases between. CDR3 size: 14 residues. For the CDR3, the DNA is TGTGCCAGCAAGAAGGCTAGCTCTGGAAACACCATATATTTT. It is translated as CASKKASSGNTIYF.

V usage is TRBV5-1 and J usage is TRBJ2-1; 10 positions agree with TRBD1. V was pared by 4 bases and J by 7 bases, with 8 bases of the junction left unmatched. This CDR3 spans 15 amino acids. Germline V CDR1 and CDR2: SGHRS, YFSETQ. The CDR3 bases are TGCGCCAGCAGCGGCGGCAGGACAGGGGGAAATGAGCAGTTCTTC. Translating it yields CASSGGRTGGNEQFF.

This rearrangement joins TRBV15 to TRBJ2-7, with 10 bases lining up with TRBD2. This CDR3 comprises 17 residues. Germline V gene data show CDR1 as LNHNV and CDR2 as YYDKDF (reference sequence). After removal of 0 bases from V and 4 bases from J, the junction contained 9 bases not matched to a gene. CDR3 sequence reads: CATSRDKGGLAVYEQYF. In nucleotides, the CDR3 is TGTGCCACCAGCAGAGATAAAGGAGGACTAGCGGTATACGAGCAGTACTTC.

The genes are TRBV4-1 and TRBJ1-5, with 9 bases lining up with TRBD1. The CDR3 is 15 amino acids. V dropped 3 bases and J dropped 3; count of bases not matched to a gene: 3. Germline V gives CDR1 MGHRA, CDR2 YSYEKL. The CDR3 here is CASSHGTGNNQPQHF. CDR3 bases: TGCGCCAGCAGCCACGGGACAGGGAACAATCAGCCCCAGCATTTT.

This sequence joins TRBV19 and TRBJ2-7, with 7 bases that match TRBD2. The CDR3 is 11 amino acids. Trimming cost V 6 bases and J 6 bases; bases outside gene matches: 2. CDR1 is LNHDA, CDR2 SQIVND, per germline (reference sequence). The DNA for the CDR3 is TGTGCCAGTAGGGGAGGGAGCGAGCAGTACTTC. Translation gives CASRGGSEQYF.

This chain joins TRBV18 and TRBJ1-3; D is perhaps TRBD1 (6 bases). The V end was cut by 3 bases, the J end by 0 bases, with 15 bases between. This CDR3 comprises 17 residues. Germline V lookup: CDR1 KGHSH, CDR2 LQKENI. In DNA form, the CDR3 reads TGTGCCAGCTCACCCCCTGGGGGCCACGTCTCTGGAAACACCATATATTTT. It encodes CASSPPGGHVSGNTIYF.

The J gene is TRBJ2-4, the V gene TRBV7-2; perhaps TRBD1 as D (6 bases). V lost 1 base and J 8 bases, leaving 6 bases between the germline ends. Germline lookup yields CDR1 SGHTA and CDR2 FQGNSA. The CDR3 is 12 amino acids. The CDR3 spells CASSLDRDIQYF. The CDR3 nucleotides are TGTGCCAGCAGCTTAGACAGGGACATTCAGTACTTC.